This T cell receptor beta chain was observed in a study of T cell responses to AZD1222 COVID-19 vaccine. Study-wide results and caveats: Without day 14 samples, only post-peak T cell repertoires were studied. The study identified only five to seven AZD1222 recipients as seropositive at baseline.

V shed 3 bases and J shed 11 bases, with 19 bases lying between them. CDR3 size: 14 residues. Per germline, CDR1 KGHSH and CDR2 LQKENI. As concerns this clone: Its specificity is not known.

Using immunoSEQ multiplex PCR, the repertoire was profiled, and TCRdb retains in-frame clones only, with some absent. The sample records 200,000 to 250,000 clones, just over 90% being singletons. This clonotype was obtained from an adult in good health. This sequence joins TRBV18 and TRBJ1-1; a weak D match, TRBD1 (6 bases). The sequencing used peripheral blood, collected on day 0 of MenACWY control vaccination. The DNA of the CDR3 is TGTGCCAGCTCACCGGACAGTCAAATCTTAGGGGCTTTCTTT. This encodes CASSPDSQILGAFF.